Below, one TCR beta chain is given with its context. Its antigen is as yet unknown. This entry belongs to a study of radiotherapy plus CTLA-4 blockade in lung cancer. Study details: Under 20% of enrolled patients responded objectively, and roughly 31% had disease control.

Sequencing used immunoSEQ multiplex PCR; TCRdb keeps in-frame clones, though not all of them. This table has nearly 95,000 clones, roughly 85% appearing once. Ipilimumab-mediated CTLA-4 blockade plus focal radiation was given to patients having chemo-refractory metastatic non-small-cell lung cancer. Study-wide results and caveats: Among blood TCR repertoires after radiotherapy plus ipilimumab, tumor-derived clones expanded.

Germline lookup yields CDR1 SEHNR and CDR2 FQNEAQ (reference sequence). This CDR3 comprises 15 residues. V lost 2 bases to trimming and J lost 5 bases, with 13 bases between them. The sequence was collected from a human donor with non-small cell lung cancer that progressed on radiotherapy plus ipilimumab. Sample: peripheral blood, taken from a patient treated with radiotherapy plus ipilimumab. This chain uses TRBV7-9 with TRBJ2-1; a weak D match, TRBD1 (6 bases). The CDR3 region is CASSLRPSGDNEQFF. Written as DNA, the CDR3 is TGTGCCAGCAGCTTACGACCCTCAGGGGACAATGAGCAGTTCTTC.